The 15 T cell receptor beta chains given below trace back to one sample, sequenced in a study of T cells in Graves' hyperthyroidism and ophthalmopathy. It was RNA transcripts that yielded the amplified TCR beta CDR3 regions. A set of HTBI primers served as the primers for a first-round RT-PCR of the TCR CDR3. In TCRdb, the multiplex PCR reads were re-called with MiXCR into one record per CDR3 protein. The table has 490,000 or so distinct CDR3 sequences, approximately 48% seen once. Sequenced input: peripheral blood or thyroid tissue (not recorded which). These receptors were obtained from an adult woman with Graves' disease, either hyperthyroidism or ophthalmopathy (not recorded which).

The gene calls are TRBV2 and TRBJ1-5, with 9 bases fitting TRBD1. With V trimmed by 6 bases and J by 3 bases, 9 bases remained unmatched. In germline, CDR1 is SNHLY, CDR2 FYNNEI. This CDR3 is 16 amino acids long. CDR3 in DNA: TGTGCCAGCAGGGACAGGACAGGGGCCTCCAATCAGCCCCAGCATTTT. As protein: CASRDRTGASNQPQHF. Full variable domain (remainder filled in from reference TRBV2 and TRBJ1-5): EPEVTQTPSHQVTQMGQEVILRCVPISNHLYFYWYRQILGQKVEFLVSFYNNEISEKSEIFDDQFSVERPDGSNFTLKIRSTKLEDSAMYFCASRDRTGASNQPQHFGDGTRLSIL.

The V call is TRBV28, the J call TRBJ2-7; 7 nucleotides agree with TRBD1. With V trimmed by 5 bases and J by 0 bases, 10 bases remained unmatched. Germline CDR1 MDHEN, CDR2 SYDVKM. The CDR3 has 16 residues. The CDR3 sequence is CASSTGQAPSSYEQYF. The CDR3 DNA reads as TGTGCCAGCAGTACAGGACAGGCCCCGAGCTCCTACGAGCAGTACTTC. The whole variable domain, remainder taken from reference TRBV28 and TRBJ2-7, is DVKVTQSSRYLVKRTGEKVFLECVQDMDHENMFWYRQDPGLGLRLIYFSYDVKMKEKGDIPEGYSVSREKKERFSLILESASTNQTSMYLCASSTGQAPSSYEQYFGPGTRLTVT.

V is TRBV10-3 and J is TRBJ1-1; D perhaps matches TRBD1 (6 bases). The CDR3 extends over 13 amino acids. Germline values: CDR1 ENHRY, CDR2 SYGVKD. Deletions cut 10 bases from V and 5 bases from J, with 17 bases between. The DNA for the CDR3 is TGTGCCAGCAACAGGGTTCGGGGGACTGAAGCTTTCTTT. Translating it yields CASNRVRGTEAFF.

This clonotype was seen a handful of times. The rearrangement links TRBV6-2 or TRBV6-3 to TRBJ2-7; 10 bases match TRBD2. V was pared by 10 bases and J by 1 base, with 4 bases of the junction left unmatched. Per the germline V gene, CDR1 is MNHEY and CDR2 is SVGEGT. The CDR3 extends over 13 amino acids. This chain's CDR3 is CATQLAGSYEQYF. In DNA form, the CDR3 reads TGTGCCACCCAACTAGCGGGGTCCTACGAGCAGTACTTC.

The chain combines TRBV29-1 with TRBJ1-4; D remains ambiguous. Germline loops: CDR1 SQVTM, CDR2 ANQGSEA. This CDR3 has 15 amino acids. Trimming removed 1 base from V and 5 bases from J, with 14 bases in between. The DNA of the CDR3 is TGCAGCGTTGAAGGGGGAACAGTCGGGAATGAAAAACTGTTTTTT. Its protein product is CSVEGGTVGNEKLFF.

The rearrangement joins TRBV5-6 to TRBJ2-7, with TRBD1 as a possible D gene (6 bases). Germline V lookup: CDR1 SGHDT, CDR2 YYEEEE. CDR3 size: 14 residues. The V end lost 7 bases, the J end lost 2 bases, and 16 bases lay between the germline ends. This CDR3 is CASRCGQIAYEQYF. CDR3 coding DNA: TGTGCCAGCCGTTGTGGACAGATAGCCTACGAGCAGTACTTC. The full variable domain, completed using reference TRBV5-6 and TRBJ2-7, is DAGVTQSPTHLIKTRGQQVTLRCSPKSGHDTVSWYQQALGQGPQFIFQYYEEEERQRGNFPDRFSGHQFPNYSSELNVNALLLGDSALYLCASRCGQIAYEQYFGPGTRLTVT.

Of note for this clonotype: The junction departs from the called germline gene at one end, perhaps through a read error. The J gene is TRBJ1-2, the V gene TRBV24-1; tentatively, D is TRBD1 (6 bases). Germline CDR1 KGHDR, CDR2 SFDVKD. The CDR3 has 13 amino acids. The CDR3 reads CASSPGGANGYTF. DNA of the CDR3: TGTGCCAGCAGTCCGGGGGGCGCAAATGGCTACACCTTC.

The genes are TRBV29-1 and TRBJ1-2; 7 nucleotides align to TRBD1. The germline CDR1 and CDR2 sequences are SQVTM and ANQGSEA. The CDR3 spans 15 residues. The V segment lost 3 bases and the J segment 7 bases; nucleotides outside the gene matches: 14. In nucleotides, the CDR3 is TGCAGCGTTGATTTAGGGGCCGGGACAGCTTCTGGCTACACCTTC. Its translation: CSVDLGAGTASGYTF. The variable domain in full, with the rest retrieved from reference TRBV29-1 and TRBJ1-2, is SAVISQKPSRDICQRGTSLTIQCQVDSQVTMMFWYRQQPGQSLTLIATANQGSEATYESGFVIDKFPISRPNLTFSTLTVSNMSPEDSSIYLCSVDLGAGTASGYTFGSGTRLTVV.

This clonotype was counted only a few times. This sequence joins TRBV10-2 and TRBJ2-5, with D perhaps matching TRBD1 (6 bases). CDR1 and CDR2 from the germline V gene are WSHSY and SAAADI. The CDR3 extends over 15 amino acids. Trimming stripped 2 bases from V and 5 bases from J, with 15 bases between. CDR3 nucleotides: TGCGCCAGCAGTGAGCCGGGACAAGGAATGGAGACCCAGTACTTC. This sequence encodes CASSEPGQGMETQYF.

Of note for this clonotype: The CDR3 ends on some other residue instead of the conserved phenylalanine or tryptophan, so this is likely a read error. The chain carries TRBV20-1 and TRBJ2-5; D is ambiguous. Germline V gene lookup returns CDR1 DFQATT and CDR2 SNEGSKA (reference sequence). CDR3 length equals 12 residues. Trimming stripped 1 base from V and 9 bases from J, with 12 bases between. CDR3 amino acids: CSARVQSGAQYI. The CDR3 DNA is TGCAGTGCTAGAGTCCAAAGTGGGGCCCAGTACATC.

This chain uses TRBV7-3 with TRBJ1-2; possibly TRBD1 for D (5 bases). Germline lookup yields CDR1 SGHTA and CDR2 FQGTGA. The CDR3 covers 13 residues. V was shortened by 6 bases and J by 6 bases, with 14 bases between the two germline ends. The CDR3 sequence is CASRGRWDDGYTF. CDR3 DNA sequence: TGTGCCAGCAGGGGCCGGTGGGACGATGGCTACACCTTC.

Of note for this clonotype: Without the conserved terminal phenylalanine or tryptophan, this CDR3 likely stems from a read error. No DNA is shown, since the ends of the CDR3 on it are uncertain; the CDR3 is the one TCRdb lists. This chain links TRBV5-1 with TRBJ1-5; the DNA was not used to check the table's D call, TRBD1. Germline-derived CDR1 and CDR2 are SGHRS and YFSETQ. The CDR3 is 10 residues long, counting both termini. The CDR3 is CASSFGTGAN.

This clonotype has only a few counts. The V call is TRBV24-1, the J call TRBJ2-5, with a possible D match to TRBD1 (5 bases). Trimming pared 5 bases from V and 7 bases from J, leaving 7 bases between. The CDR3 is made up of 11 amino acids. Germline V gives CDR1 KGHDR, CDR2 SFDVKD. The CDR3 loop is CATSVDRTQYF. DNA for the CDR3: TGTGCCACCAGTGTCGACAGGACCCAGTACTTC.

The rearrangement uses TRBV28 and TRBJ1-2; D ambiguous. This CDR3 has 12 residues. The V gene's germline CDR1 is MDHEN and CDR2 SYDVKM. V was pared by 8 bases and J by 0 bases, with 7 bases between. The CDR3 loop reads CASGIPNYGYTF. Written as DNA, the CDR3 is TGTGCCAGCGGAATACCTAACTATGGCTACACCTTC.

This clonotype was observed a handful of times. The chain links TRBV24-1 to TRBJ2-5; 10 nucleotides line up with TRBD1. Germline assignment: CDR1 KGHDR and CDR2 SFDVKD. The CDR3 covers 16 residues. Trimming removed 4 bases from V and 5 bases from J; junction bases left unmatched: 9. For the CDR3, the DNA is TGTGCCACCAGTGAACTGGGGACAGGGGAAGACGAGACCCAGTACTTC. Translation gives CATSELGTGEDETQYF.